Following are 29 T cell receptor beta chains from one sample sequenced in a study of cytomegalovirus exposure and HLA in healthy donors. PCR was performed using 60 Vbeta and 13 Jbeta primers. Assay: immunoSEQ multiplex PCR; the TCRdb copy retains only in-frame clones and omits some. The sample carries some 100,000 clones, roughly 79% recorded once. Input material: PBMCs. The receptors here all came from a female donor in good health and CMV-seropositive.

In this sample, this clone turned up once. Here the CDR3 DNA reads TGTGCCAGCAGTTTATCCAGGATCGATACCTATTATAGCAATCAGCCCCAGCATTTT. Its translation is CASSLSRIDTYYSNQPQHF. V is TRBV28 and J is TRBJ1-5; no firm D call. CDR1 is MDHEN, CDR2 SYDVKM, per germline. V was shortened by 1 base and J by 0 bases, with 19 bases between the two germline ends. This CDR3 has 19 residues. The full variable domain, rest sourced from reference TRBV28 and TRBJ1-5, is DVKVTQSSRYLVKRTGEKVFLECVQDMDHENMFWYRQDPGLGLRLIYFSYDVKMKEKGDIPEGYSVSREKKERFSLILESASTNQTSMYLCASSLSRIDTYYSNQPQHFGDGTRLSIL.

The chain joins TRBV5-1 to TRBJ2-2; D unclear. CDR3 size: 14 residues. V was pared by 1 base and J by 5 bases, with 9 bases between. Germline CDR1 reads SGHRS; CDR2 reads YFSETQ. CDR3 amino acids: CASSLSPGTGELFF. The DNA of the CDR3 is TGCGCCAGCAGCTTGTCTCCCGGGACCGGGGAGCTGTTTTTT.

The V gene is TRBV2, the J gene TRBJ1-4; the D gene is possibly TRBD1 (5 bases). The CDR3 consists of 15 residues. Germline V gene data show CDR1 as SNHLY and CDR2 as FYNNEI. V lost 6 bases to trimming and J lost 6 bases, with 17 bases between them. The CDR3 loop reads CASREQGDPDEKLFF. CDR3 in DNA: TGTGCCAGCAGGGAGCAGGGTGATCCTGATGAAAAACTGTTTTTT.

This sequence joins TRBV10-3 and TRBJ2-3; 12 bases are shared with TRBD2. Unmatched junction bases numbered 13, after V lost 0 bases and J lost 0 bases. Germline lookup yields CDR1 ENHRY and CDR2 SYGVKD. The CDR3 covers 21 residues. Here the CDR3 reads CAISESDPTSGGLSSTDTQYF. In DNA form, the CDR3 reads TGTGCCATCAGTGAGTCGGACCCCACTAGCGGGGGGTTAAGTAGCACAGATACGCAGTATTTT.

In its sample, this clone was seen once. This chain joins TRBV29-1 and TRBJ1-2; D gene ambiguous. The CDR3 is 14 amino acids. V lost 3 bases and J lost 5, with 16 bases in between. The germline V gene has CDR1 SQVTM and CDR2 ANQGSEA. This CDR3 reads CSVDSLGVWYGYTF. CDR3 sequence (DNA): TGCAGCGTTGATAGTCTGGGCGTTTGGTATGGCTACACCTTC.

The chain carries TRBV7-9 and TRBJ2-7; TRBD1 matches 10 bases. The CDR3 is 14 residues long. The germline V gene has CDR1 SEHNR and CDR2 FQNEAQ (reference sequence). Trimming removed 3 bases from V and 5 bases from J; junction bases left unmatched: 4. The CDR3 loop reads CASSFGTGVDEQYF. The CDR3 DNA is TGTGCCAGCAGCTTCGGGACAGGGGTGGACGAGCAGTACTTC.

The J gene is TRBJ1-1, the V gene TRBV6-1; perhaps TRBD1 as D (6 bases). This CDR3 spans 13 amino acids. The V gene lost 4 bases and the J gene lost 12 bases, with 18 bases spanning the gap. CDR1 MNHNS and CDR2 SASEGT come from the germline V gene. CDR3 in amino acids: CASSVVEQGQSFF. The CDR3 DNA is TGTGCCAGCAGTGTTGTTGAACAGGGCCAGTCTTTCTTT.

V gene TRBV15 combines with J gene TRBJ2-3; D might be TRBD2 (5 bases). The germline CDR1 and CDR2 sequences are LNHNV and YYDKDF (reference sequence). Trimming left V 0 bases short and J 5 bases short, with 12 bases between. The length of the CDR3 is 15 residues. CDR3 nucleotide sequence: TGTGCCACCAGCAGAGATCAACTAGAGCTAGATACGCAGTATTTT. Translation: CATSRDQLELDTQYF.

This clone was observed once. The V gene is TRBV6-5, the J gene TRBJ2-2, with 11 bases matching TRBD1. This CDR3 is built from 16 residues. V trimming: 2 bases; J trimming: 1 base; junction bases outside the gene matches: 0. CDR1 MNHEY and CDR2 SVGAGI come from the germline V gene. The CDR3 DNA reads TGTGCCAGCAGTTACGGGACAGGGGGGAACACCGGGGAGCTGTTTTTT. It yields the protein CASSYGTGGNTGELFF.

This sequence joins TRBV28 and TRBJ2-5; TRBD2 is a possible D gene (5 bases). CDR3 length: 17 amino acids. V lost 3 bases, J lost 2 bases, and 19 bases lay in between. Germline values: CDR1 MDHEN, CDR2 SYDVKM. Written as DNA, the CDR3 is TGTGCCAGCAGTTTTCCCCTCCCGCAAGCGGAACAAGAGACCCAGTACTTC. Encoded protein: CASSFPLPQAEQETQYF.

The chain has TRBV30 and TRBJ2-3; 9 bases align to TRBD1. V lost 3 bases, J lost 2 bases, and 12 bases stayed unmatched. The CDR3 loop spans 17 amino acids. Germline V gene sequence: CDR1 GTSNPN, CDR2 SVGIG (reference sequence). The DNA of the CDR3 is TGTGCCTGGAGCACGGGACAGGGAGGTTGGAACACAGATACGCAGTATTTT. Its translation: CAWSTGQGGWNTDTQYF.

The chain combines TRBV4-3 with TRBJ2-5; no firm D call. The CDR3 has 13 amino acids. Trimming cost V 4 bases and J 1 base, with 7 bases left between them. CDR1 and CDR2 (germline): LGHNA, YSLEER. The CDR3 DNA reads as TGCGCCAGCAGCCGAGGAATCCAAGAGACCCAGTACTTC. This translates into CASSRGIQETQYF.

This clone occurred once. The chain is built from TRBV10-2 and TRBJ2-1; perhaps TRBD2 as D (5 bases). The germline CDR1 and CDR2 sequences are WSHSY and SAAADI. The CDR3 contains 14 residues. Trimming removed 5 bases at V and 0 bases at J, with 8 bases between. The CDR3 loop is CASSKADSYNEQFF. CDR3 nucleotide sequence: TGCGCCAGCAGTAAAGCGGACTCCTACAATGAGCAGTTCTTC.

V is TRBV29-1 and J is TRBJ2-3; 9 bases match TRBD1. This CDR3 is 13 amino acids long. V was pared by 5 bases and J by 6 bases, with 6 bases of the junction left unmatched. Germline CDR1 is SQVTM and CDR2 is ANQGSEA. CDR3 protein: CSVRDRAEDTQYF. CDR3 in DNA: TGCAGCGTTAGGGACAGGGCGGAGGATACGCAGTATTTT.

The chain combines TRBV7-2 with TRBJ2-3; 8 positions agree with TRBD2. The CDR3 is made up of 17 amino acids. Trimming cost V 4 bases and J 0 bases; bases outside gene matches: 9. Looked up from germline, CDR1 is SGHTA and CDR2 is FQGNSA. The CDR3 reads CASSSRRGGPSTDTQYF. CDR3 sequence (DNA): TGTGCCAGCAGCTCACGCCGGGGGGGCCCCAGCACAGATACGCAGTATTTT.

This clone came up a few times. This chain uses TRBV6-4 with TRBJ2-3; a possible D gene is TRBD1 (7 bases). Germline-derived CDR1 and CDR2 are MRHNA and SNTAGT. V was pared by 0 bases and J by 5 bases, with 12 bases between. The CDR3 runs to 15 residues. This CDR3 reads CASSDSAGGGDTQYF. CDR3 nucleotides: TGTGCCAGCAGTGACTCGGCAGGGGGAGGAGATACGCAGTATTTT.

This sequence joins TRBV19 and TRBJ1-4; D unclear. The CDR3 extends over 12 amino acids. Germline lookup yields CDR1 LNHDA and CDR2 SQIVND (reference sequence). Deletions cut 5 bases from V and 5 bases from J, with 6 bases between. The CDR3 here is CASSYLNEKLFF. CDR3 nucleotides: TGTGCCAGTAGTTACTTAAATGAAAAACTGTTTTTT.

DNA of the CDR3: TGTGCCAGCAGCGGACTGATGAACACTGAAGCTTTCTTT. It codes for CASSGLMNTEAFF. The chain combines TRBV9 with TRBJ1-1; D gene unclear. The CDR3 has 13 amino acids. The germline V gene has CDR1 SGDLS and CDR2 YYNGEE. Trimming left V 3 bases short and J 0 bases short, with 6 bases between.

The chain carries TRBV18 and TRBJ2-7; 9 bases map to TRBD1. The CDR3 has 14 residues. After removal of 3 bases from V and 7 bases from J, the junction contained 7 bases not matched to a gene. The germline gives CDR1 KGHSH, CDR2 LQKENI. DNA for the CDR3: TGTGCCAGCTCACCTTCGACAGGGGGAGGAGAGCAGTACTTC. This translates into CASSPSTGGGEQYF.

The genes are TRBV6-5 and TRBJ2-5; 7 positions match TRBD2. J was trimmed by 8 bases and V by 2 bases; bases with no gene match: 8. Germline assignment: CDR1 MNHEY and CDR2 SVGAGI. CDR3 length: 14 amino acids. The CDR3 region is CASSYMAGVGTQYF. DNA of the CDR3: TGTGCCAGCAGTTACATGGCGGGAGTGGGAACCCAGTACTTC.

In its sample, this clone was seen once. The V and J genes are TRBV5-4 and TRBJ2-7; TRBD2 is a possible D gene (5 bases). The CDR3 contains 17 residues. Deletions cut 3 bases from V and 3 bases from J, with 22 bases between. Per germline, CDR1 SGHNT and CDR2 YYREEE (reference sequence). CDR3 protein: CASSSPPRPGTLYEQYF. The CDR3 DNA sequence: TGTGCCAGCAGCTCCCCCCCCCGCCCGGGAACCCTCTACGAGCAGTACTTC.

This clone has just a few counts. The chain employs TRBV15 and TRBJ1-5; TRBD1 might be the D (6 bases). Trimming cost V 3 bases and J 7 bases, with 16 bases left between them. This CDR3 spans 15 amino acids. Germline CDR1 LNHNV, CDR2 YYDKDF (reference sequence). The CDR3 spells CATSRGHSEGQPQHF. DNA for the CDR3: TGTGCCACCAGCAGGGGACATTCTGAGGGGCAGCCCCAGCATTTT.

The chain employs TRBV7-2 and TRBJ1-6, with 10 bases that match TRBD1. Per the germline V gene, CDR1 is SGHTA and CDR2 is FQGNSA. After removal of 1 base from V and 6 bases from J, the junction contained 3 bases not matched to a gene. This CDR3 has 16 amino acids. The CDR3 region has the DNA TGTGCCAGCAGCTTAGGGGGGGACAGGGGTAATTCACCCCTCCACTTT. Translated: CASSLGGDRGNSPLHF.

The chain combines TRBV15 with TRBJ1-6; D is possibly TRBD1 (6 bases). The CDR3 covers 13 residues. CDR1 is LNHNV, CDR2 YYDKDF, per germline (reference sequence). The germline V and J ends were trimmed by 5 bases and 6 bases, with 8 bases remaining between them. Written as DNA, the CDR3 is TGTGCCACCAGCGAAGGGGGTAATTCACCCCTCCACTTT. It codes for CATSEGGNSPLHF.

The genes are TRBV14 and TRBJ2-1; the D gene is possibly TRBD2 (5 bases). Trimming took off 4 bases at V and 0 bases at J, with 10 bases between the two ends. This CDR3 is built from 15 residues. Looked up from germline, CDR1 is SGHDN and CDR2 is FVKESK. This CDR3 is CASSPLSGSYNEQFF. The CDR3 region has the DNA TGTGCCAGCAGCCCGCTCAGCGGCTCCTACAATGAGCAGTTCTTC.

The genes are TRBV7-8 and TRBJ2-1, with 9 nucleotides matching TRBD1. Germline loops: CDR1 SGHVS, CDR2 FQNEAQ. This CDR3 spans 16 amino acids. V trimming: 3 bases; J trimming: 3 bases; junction bases outside the gene matches: 6. In nucleotides, the CDR3 is TGTGCCAGCAGCTTCCCTACAGGGGGCGGCTACAATGAGCAGTTCTTC. Its translation is CASSFPTGGGYNEQFF.

This clone was observed a few times. The chain uses TRBV6-5 and TRBJ1-4; 8 nucleotides line up with TRBD1. Germline V CDR1 and CDR2: MNHEY, SVGAGI. The CDR3 runs to 15 residues. Trimming cost V 5 bases and J 12 bases; bases outside gene matches: 14. DNA for the CDR3: TGTGCCAGCAGTGTAGGCGGGACAGGCTTTCCCGAACTGTTTTTT. Protein product: CASSVGGTGFPELFF.

The chain uses TRBV19 and TRBJ1-2; no definite D call. The CDR3 runs to 13 residues. Trimming took 6 bases from V and 0 from J, leaving 8 bases between them. Germline V CDR1 and CDR2: LNHDA, SQIVND (reference sequence). Here the CDR3 DNA reads TGTGCCAGTAGCCCTACAGCTAACTATGGCTACACCTTC. Protein sequence: CASSPTANYGYTF.

The chain employs TRBV27 and TRBJ2-5, with 8 positions matching TRBD1. This CDR3 has 14 amino acids. V shed 5 bases, J shed 3 bases, and the junction held 5 bases outside the gene matches. Germline CDR1 is MNHEY and CDR2 is SMNVEV (reference sequence). The CDR3 nucleotides are TGTGCCAGCAGTATCCGGACAGGGAAAGAGACCCAGTACTTC. This encodes CASSIRTGKETQYF.